This TCR beta chain was captured in a study of T cell changes during pregnancy in multiple sclerosis. V lost 0 bases and J 3 bases, leaving 10 bases between the germline ends. The length of the CDR3 is 15 residues. Germline CDR1 is WNHNN and CDR2 is SYGVQD (reference sequence). TCRdb's table, derived via immunoSEQ multiplex PCR, lists solely in-frame clones and lacks some. The sample lists 35,000 to 55,000 clones, 85% to 95% seen once, with 1% to 1.5% in the top ten. The chain couples TRBV10-1 to TRBJ2-3, with D unresolved. Sequenced input: peripheral blood. This receptor was taken from a female donor with multiple sclerosis, enrolled in a pregnancy study. CDR3 coding DNA: TGCGCCAGCAGTGAGTCCCAGGAGAGGACAGATACGCAGTATTTT. It codes for CASSESQERTDTQYF.